This note documents a single T cell receptor (beta chain) sequence. Antigen unknown. The record originates from a study of OX40 agonist ivuxolimab in advanced cancers. Overall study context: The dose-escalation cohort was approximately 80% male, with a mean age of 60 years, ranging roughly 23 to 79. Findings and limits, study-wide: Among the least clonally expanded were partial responders at 0.1-3.0 mg/kg. In general, CD8+ T cells held more expanded clones than CD4+ did, on average. At 0.1 to 3.0 mg/kg and by week 6, clonal expansion occurred in CD4+ and CD8+ blood T cells.

Some clones are missing from TCRdb's copy, which holds only in-frame ones; the method was immunoSEQ multiplex PCR. The sample holds about 73,000 clones; around 90% are singletons and the top ten take approximately 0.58%. This clonotype was sampled from an adult with an advanced solid tumor such as melanoma, head and neck, liver or kidney cancer. The sequenced sample was CD4+ or CD8+ T cells sorted from blood, obtained in a trial of the OX40 agonist ivuxolimab.

The CDR3 nucleotides read TGCGCCAGCAGCCAAGAGTTCGGGGGCGTGTCTCTCCGCTACAATGAGCAGTTCTTC. Translating gives CASSQEFGGVSLRYNEQFF. V and J are TRBV4-1 and TRBJ2-1; D may correspond to TRBD1 or TRBD2 (6 bases each). Trimming took off 0 bases at V and 3 bases at J, with 21 bases between the two ends. Germline-derived CDR1 and CDR2 are MGHRA and YSYEKL. This CDR3 is built from 19 residues.